Presented here are 10 T cell receptor beta chains from one specimen sequenced in a study of Ad26.COV2.S vaccination and SARS-CoV-2 variants. Assay used: immunoSEQ multiplex PCR; TCRdb lists only in-frame clones, some missing. Of roughly 380,000 clones detected, roughly 94% appear once; the ten largest clones hold around 4.2%. This material consisted of peripheral blood, taken after recovery from COVID-19. The receptor source for this set is a human donor who had recovered from COVID-19.

The chain joins TRBV10-3 to TRBJ2-3, with 12 bases matching TRBD2. The CDR3 has 16 residues. Trimming at V came to 6 bases and at J to 1 base, leaving 5 bases not matched to a gene. Germline V gene lookup returns CDR1 ENHRY and CDR2 SYGVKD. This chain's CDR3 is CAISPRTSGGTDTQYF. The CDR3 nucleotides read TGTGCCATCAGCCCTAGGACTAGCGGGGGCACAGATACGCAGTATTTT.

The V gene is TRBV6-2 or TRBV6-3, the J gene TRBJ1-3; D is perhaps TRBD1 (5 bases). Deletions cut 4 bases from V and 0 bases from J, with 10 bases between. The CDR3 has 15 residues. Germline V gene data show CDR1 as MNHEY and CDR2 as SVGEGT. The DNA for the CDR3 is TGTGCCAGCAGTTCGGGACGGTACTCTGGAAACACCATATATTTT. This encodes CASSSGRYSGNTIYF.

The gene calls are TRBV6-5 and TRBJ1-2, with D maybe TRBD1 (5 bases). Trimming left V 7 bases short and J 2 bases short, with 8 bases between. The CDR3 covers 12 residues. The germline V gene has CDR1 MNHEY and CDR2 SVGAGI. As DNA, the CDR3 is TGTGCCAGCACCGGGGGGAACTATGGCTACACCTTC. Translating gives CASTGGNYGYTF.

The chain joins TRBV5-1 to TRBJ1-5, with D perhaps TRBD1 (6 bases). This CDR3 is built from 18 residues. V was cut by 4 bases and J by 0 bases, with 20 bases left in between. The V gene's germline CDR1 is SGHRS and CDR2 YFSETQ. CDR3 DNA: TGCGCCAGCAGCCTTACTCCGGGACAAGGGATTAGCAATCAGCCCCAGCATTTT. Translation gives CASSLTPGQGISNQPQHF. Supplemented by reference TRBV5-1 and TRBJ1-5, the full variable domain reads KAGVTQTPRYLIKTRGQQVTLSCSPISGHRSVSWYQQTPGQGLQFLFEYFSETQRNKGNFPGRFSGRQFSNSRSEMNVSTLELGDSALYLCASSLTPGQGISNQPQHFGDGTRLSIL.

This clone was seen a few times. This chain connects TRBV2 to TRBJ1-2; 11 bases agree with TRBD1. Trimming cost V 6 bases and J 3 bases; bases outside gene matches: 3. CDR1 and CDR2 from the germline V gene are SNHLY and FYNNEI. The CDR3 is made up of 14 amino acids. The CDR3 is CASSPDRGHYGYTF. CDR3 coding DNA: TGTGCCAGCAGCCCGGACAGGGGGCACTATGGCTACACCTTC.

This chain joins TRBV6-5 and TRBJ1-5, with 7 bases lining up with TRBD1. Trimming at V came to 8 bases and at J to 4 bases, leaving 11 bases not matched to a gene. The CDR3 runs to 15 residues. Germline CDR1 is MNHEY and CDR2 is SVGAGI. The CDR3 spells CASCETGNGNQPQHF. CDR3 bases: TGTGCCAGCTGCGAGACAGGGAATGGAAATCAGCCCCAGCATTTT.

The V and J genes are TRBV10-2 and TRBJ1-3; D is unclear. V lost 1 base to trimming and J lost 4 bases, with 11 bases between them. The CDR3 runs to 15 residues. Germline V lookup: CDR1 WSHSY, CDR2 SAAADI. The CDR3 nucleotides are TGCGCCAGCAGTGAGTGGGTGGGCAACGGAAACACCATATATTTT. It is translated as CASSEWVGNGNTIYF.

The rearrangement uses TRBV6-6 and TRBJ1-1; the D is unclear. The ends were cut back, 8 bases at V and 5 bases at J, with 9 bases in the middle. The CDR3 is made up of 11 amino acids. Germline V gene lookup returns CDR1 MNHNY and CDR2 SVGAGI (reference sequence). The CDR3 DNA reads TGTGCCAGCCCGGAGGTTACTGAAGCTTTCTTT. Its protein is CASPEVTEAFF.

CDR3 amino acids: CASSGAGTGPYNEQFF. Written as DNA, the CDR3 is TGTGCCAGCAGTGGGGCCGGGACAGGGCCTTACAATGAGCAGTTCTTC. The V call is TRBV28, the J call TRBJ2-1; 9 bases align to TRBD1. This CDR3 is built from 16 residues. V lost 5 bases, J lost 4 bases, and 9 bases stayed unmatched. Germline V gives CDR1 MDHEN, CDR2 SYDVKM.

This sequence joins TRBV5-4 and TRBJ1-1, with 9 bases that match TRBD1. The CDR3 has 15 amino acids. V was clipped by 3 bases and J by 5 bases; unmatched bases: 8. CDR1 and CDR2 from the germline V gene are SGHNT and YYREEE (reference sequence). The CDR3 protein is CASSWDRVPGTEAFF. Here the CDR3 DNA reads TGTGCCAGCAGCTGGGACAGGGTTCCGGGGACTGAAGCTTTCTTT.